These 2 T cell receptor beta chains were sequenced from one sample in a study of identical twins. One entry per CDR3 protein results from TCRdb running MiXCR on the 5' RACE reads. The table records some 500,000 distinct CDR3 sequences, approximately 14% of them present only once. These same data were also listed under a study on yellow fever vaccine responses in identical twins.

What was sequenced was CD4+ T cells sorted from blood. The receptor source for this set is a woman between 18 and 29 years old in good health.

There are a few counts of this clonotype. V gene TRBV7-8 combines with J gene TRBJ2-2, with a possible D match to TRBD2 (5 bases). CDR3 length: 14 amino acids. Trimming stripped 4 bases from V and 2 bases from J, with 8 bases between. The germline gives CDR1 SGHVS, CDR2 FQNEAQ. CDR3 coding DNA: TGTGCCAGCAGCTCGCGGACTAACACCGGGGAGCTGTTTTTT. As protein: CASSSRTNTGELFF.

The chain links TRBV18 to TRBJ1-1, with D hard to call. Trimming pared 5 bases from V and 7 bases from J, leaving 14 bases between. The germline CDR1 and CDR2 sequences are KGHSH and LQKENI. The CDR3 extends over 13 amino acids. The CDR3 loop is CASSTTLQFEAFF. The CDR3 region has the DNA TGTGCCAGCTCAACGACTTTACAATTTGAAGCTTTCTTT.